The sequence of this T cell receptor beta chain was determined in a study of beta chain features in type 1 diabetes. On the study more broadly: Age and gender were similar between patients and healthy donors, as were cell yields.

Since all of the isolated RNA was reverse transcribed, expressed TCRB transcripts were what got sequenced. Here immunoSEQ multiplex PCR was the method, and the copy in TCRdb shows in-frame clones only, minus some. This table has around 430,000 clones, 30% appearing once. Comments on this clone: As yet, its antigen is unknown.

Whole-study findings and limits: When Type 1 diabetes patients were examined, their TCRB CDR3s proved moderately but significantly shorter in all four CD4+ subsets. A cDNA-based sequencing approach could over-represent cells with high TCR expression.

It was one heparinised blood draw, averaging about 116 mL, that each donor gave. From germline, CDR1 is SQVTM and CDR2 ANQGSEA. CDR3 length: 14 residues. The V gene end was trimmed by 6 bases and the J gene end by 3 bases; junction bases not matched to a gene: 10. The specimen sequenced was naive CD4+ T cells from blood. The J gene is TRBJ2-7, the V gene TRBV29-1; 8 nucleotides line up with TRBD1. This sequence originates from a man aged 18-30 years in good health. The CDR3 DNA reads TGCAGCGTCGGCGGACAGGGTTTGAGCTACGAGCAGTACTTC. It specifies CSVGGQGLSYEQYF.